The T cell receptor (beta chain) under discussion was sequenced for a study of cytomegalovirus exposure and HLA in healthy donors. There are a few counts of this clone. The PCR was carried out with 60 Vbeta primers and 13 Jbeta primers. The table came from immunoSEQ multiplex PCR; TCRdb's copy has only in-frame clones and leaves some out. The table lists 85,000 to 120,000 clones, about two thirds of them singletons. Sequencing was carried out using PBMCs. The TCR comes from a boy aged 5-17 years in good health and CMV-seronegative.

The CDR3 here is CASSPLISGVGEQYF. The CDR3 coding sequence is TGCGCCAGCAGCCCCCTGATTTCAGGGGTTGGTGAGCAGTACTTC. The V gene is TRBV4-1, the J gene TRBJ2-7; tentatively, D is TRBD1 (6 bases). Deletions cut 4 bases from V and 7 bases from J, with 20 bases between. There are 15 residues in the CDR3. Germline assignment: CDR1 MGHRA and CDR2 YSYEKL.